One and the same sample provided the 12 T cell receptor beta chains below, sequenced in a study of T-cell reconstitution after alpha-beta-depleted transplantation in children (dated by TCRdb to about 2016). Library generation was performed with PCR. This sample was sequenced with an Illumina HiSeq 2500. TCR libraries were prepared with molecular barcoding, using unique molecular identifiers to normalize TCRbeta repertoire quantification. TCRdb reprocessed the public reads (quality trimming at Q25 with fastp, clone calling with MiXCR) and kept in-frame beta chains. Rows are combined by CDR3 protein, so each entry shows the most common genes and DNA. The sample has about 500,000 distinct CDR3 sequences on record, less than 35% of them singletons. Jointly, the top ten make up less than 2.5% of the sample. The source material was PBMCs from the stem cell graft donor, sampled from the stem cell graft. These receptors were taken from a human donor who donated a stem cell graft to a child with aplastic anemia.

J is TRBJ2-5 and V is TRBV29-1; D tentatively fits TRBD1 or TRBD2 (5 bases each). Germline values: CDR1 SQVTM, CDR2 ANQGSEA. The CDR3 runs to 12 residues. Trimming shortened V by 7 bases and J by 2 bases, and 11 bases separated the two germline ends. CDR3 loop: CSGSGRQETQYF. CDR3 DNA: TGCAGCGGGTCAGGGAGACAAGAGACCCAGTACTTC.

This clonotype was seen ten or more times. The chain uses TRBV29-1 and TRBJ2-1; no firm D call. This CDR3 contains 15 residues. Trimming removed 0 bases from V and 0 bases from J, with 9 bases in between. Germline-derived CDR1 and CDR2 are SQVTM and ANQGSEA. The CDR3 reads CSVEDWGSSYNEQFF. CDR3 DNA sequence: TGCAGCGTTGAAGATTGGGGTTCCTCCTACAATGAGCAGTTCTTC.

This clonotype has more than one count but fewer than ten. This chain links TRBV10-3 with TRBJ2-5; a possible D gene is TRBD2 (5 bases). The CDR3 length is 16 residues. Germline values: CDR1 ENHRY, CDR2 SYGVKD. V was pared by 2 bases and J by 1 base, with 14 bases between. CDR3 region: CAISEVGRGSQETQYF. The CDR3 DNA follows: TGTGCCATCAGTGAGGTTGGACGCGGGTCCCAAGAGACCCAGTACTTC.

This clonotype turned up a few times. The V call is TRBV18, the J call TRBJ1-4; the D is unclear. Per germline, CDR1 KGHSH and CDR2 LQKENI. The V end was cut by 3 bases, the J end by 4 bases, with 12 bases between. There are 15 residues in the CDR3. CDR3 amino acids: CASSPEQGINEKLFF. Here the CDR3 DNA reads TGTGCCAGCTCACCGGAACAAGGGATTAATGAAAAACTGTTTTTT.

DNA of the CDR3: TGTGCCAGCAGTCCACATGACAGGCCCTACGAGCAGTACGTC. It encodes CASSPHDRPYEQYV. The chain is built from TRBV27 and TRBJ2-7; perhaps TRBD1 as D (6 bases). Germline-derived CDR1 and CDR2 are MNHEY and SMNVEV (reference sequence). The CDR3 contains 14 residues. The V gene lost 5 bases and the J gene lost 2 bases, with 13 bases spanning the gap.

This chain links TRBV27 with TRBJ2-7, with TRBD2 as a possible D gene (5 bases). Germline CDR1 is MNHEY and CDR2 is SMNVEV (reference sequence). The CDR3 sequence is 14 residues long. Trimming took 5 bases from V and 9 from J, leaving 20 bases between them. CDR3 nucleotide sequence: TGTGCCAGCAGTCCCCTCCGGGTGGACTTCGGGCAGTACTTC. It codes for CASSPLRVDFGQYF.

This clonotype was recorded a few times. The chain employs TRBV9 and TRBJ2-7, with D possibly being TRBD1 (7 bases). In germline, CDR1 is SGDLS, CDR2 YYNGEE. V was pared by 0 bases and J by 2 bases, with 12 bases between. The length of the CDR3 is 15 residues. The CDR3 loop reads CASSVDAGGTYEQYF. The CDR3 DNA is TGTGCCAGCAGCGTAGATGCAGGGGGGACCTACGAGCAGTACTTC.

J is TRBJ2-2 and V is TRBV19, with 12 bases fitting TRBD2. Looked up from germline, CDR1 is LNHDA and CDR2 is SQIVND (reference sequence). J gave up 6 bases and V 3 bases, and 11 bases lay outside the gene matches. This CDR3 is built from 18 residues. The CDR3 DNA follows: TGTGCCAGTAGTATTACGCTAGCGGGAGGGATTACCGCCGGGGAGCTGTTTTTT. This codes for CASSITLAGGITAGELFF.

This clonotype has just a few counts. The rearrangement links TRBV29-1 to TRBJ2-5; 13 bases are shared with TRBD2. This CDR3 is 14 amino acids long. Germline CDR1 SQVTM, CDR2 ANQGSEA. Germline trimming cut 6 bases from V and 5 bases from J; bases unmatched to any gene: 6. The CDR3 sequence is CSVELAGGGETQYF. The CDR3 region has the DNA TGCAGCGTAGAACTAGCGGGAGGGGGTGAGACCCAGTACTTC. The full variable domain, in which reference TRBV29-1 and TRBJ2-5 provide the parts outside the CDR3, is SAVISQKPSRDICQRGTSLTIQCQVDSQVTMMFWYRQQPGQSLTLIATANQGSEATYESGFVIDKFPISRPNLTFSTLTVSNMSPEDSSIYLCSVELAGGGETQYFGPGTRLLVL.

This chain uses TRBV12-3 or TRBV12-4 with TRBJ2-5; D perhaps matches TRBD2 (6 bases). V was trimmed by 4 bases and J by 5 bases, leaving 14 bases between them. The CDR3 runs to 14 residues. As DNA, the CDR3 is TGTGCCAGCAGTTCCGGTGCGGGATGGGAGACCCAGTACTTC. Translation: CASSSGAGWETQYF.

This clonotype has just a few counts. V and J are TRBV10-3 and TRBJ2-7; the D gene is possibly TRBD2 (5 bases). V lost 5 bases and J 0 bases, leaving 8 bases between the germline ends. Germline CDR1 is ENHRY and CDR2 is SYGVKD. This CDR3 is built from 13 residues. This chain's CDR3 is CAISFGNSYEQYF. The DNA of the CDR3 is TGTGCCATCAGTTTCGGGAACTCCTACGAGCAGTACTTC.

This chain joins TRBV6-5 and TRBJ1-2, with 7 bases aligning to TRBD1. Losses at the gene ends were 4 bases for V and 10 bases for J; bases not matched to a gene: 12. This CDR3 comprises 14 residues. Germline V CDR1 and CDR2: MNHEY, SVGAGI. DNA of the CDR3: TGTGCCAGCAGTTCAGGGGGGCGAGGTTGGCCCTACACCTTC. Residues: CASSSGGRGWPYTF.